This section outlines one T cell receptor (beta chain) sequence together with its context. Its antigen remains unknown. These data originate in a study of cytomegalovirus exposure and HLA in healthy donors. Study results and caveats: In a later analysis, at a false discovery rate of 0.05, 15,000 to 20,000 TCR beta sequences matched HLA alleles. In vitro, three CMV-associated chains proved specific for CMV antigens. Among TCR beta chains of equal frequency, HLA-associated ones were more clonally expanded in a later analysis. Highest at DRB1 and lowest at HLA-C, TCR association rates differed among HLA loci in a later analysis.

60 Vbeta and 13 Jbeta primers were used in PCR. Only in-frame clones appear in the TCRdb table, and some are missing; sequencing was by immunoSEQ multiplex PCR. The data show around 63,000 clones, more than 65% seen once. The V gene's germline CDR1 is KGHSH and CDR2 LQKENI. Trimming removed 2 bases from V and 1 base from J, with 10 bases in between. This CDR3 spans 15 amino acids. The clonotype was recovered from a woman aged 25 to 39 in good health and CMV-seronegative. The chain links TRBV18 to TRBJ2-3; possible D gene TRBD2, 7 bases. Sequenced input: PBMCs. CDR3 region: CASSPVGGGTDTQYF. The CDR3 DNA follows: TGTGCCAGCTCACCAGTAGGGGGGGGCACAGATACGCAGTATTTT.